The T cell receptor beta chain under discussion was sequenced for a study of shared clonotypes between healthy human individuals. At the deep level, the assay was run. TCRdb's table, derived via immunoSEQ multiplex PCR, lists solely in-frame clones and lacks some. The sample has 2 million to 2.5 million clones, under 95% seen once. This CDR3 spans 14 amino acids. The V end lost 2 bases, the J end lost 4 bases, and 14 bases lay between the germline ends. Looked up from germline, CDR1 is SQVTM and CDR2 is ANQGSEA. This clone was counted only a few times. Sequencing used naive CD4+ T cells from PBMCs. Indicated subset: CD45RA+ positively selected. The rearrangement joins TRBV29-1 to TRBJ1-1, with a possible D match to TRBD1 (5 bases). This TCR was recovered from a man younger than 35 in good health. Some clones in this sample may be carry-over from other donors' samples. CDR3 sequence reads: CSVESGRGRTEAFF. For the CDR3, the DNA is TGCAGCGTTGAATCCGGACGGGGACGCACTGAAGCTTTCTTT.